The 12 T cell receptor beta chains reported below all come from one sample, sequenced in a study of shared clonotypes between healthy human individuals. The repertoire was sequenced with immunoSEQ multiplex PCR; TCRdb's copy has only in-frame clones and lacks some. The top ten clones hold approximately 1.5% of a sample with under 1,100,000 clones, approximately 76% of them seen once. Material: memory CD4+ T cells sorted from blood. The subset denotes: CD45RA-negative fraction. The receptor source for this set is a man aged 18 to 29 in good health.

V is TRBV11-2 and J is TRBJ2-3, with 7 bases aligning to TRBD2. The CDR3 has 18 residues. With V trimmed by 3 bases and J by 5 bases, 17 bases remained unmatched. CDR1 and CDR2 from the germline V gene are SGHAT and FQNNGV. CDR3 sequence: CASSFVGLGGLAKDTQYF. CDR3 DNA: TGTGCCAGCAGCTTTGTAGGGTTGGGAGGGCTAGCGAAAGATACGCAGTATTTT.

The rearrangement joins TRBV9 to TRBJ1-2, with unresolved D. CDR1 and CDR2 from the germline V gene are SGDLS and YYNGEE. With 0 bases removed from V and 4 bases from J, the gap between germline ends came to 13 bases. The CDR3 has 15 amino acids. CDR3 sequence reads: CASSVASRLPYGYTF. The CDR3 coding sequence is TGTGCCAGCAGCGTAGCCAGTCGGCTACCCTATGGCTACACCTTC.

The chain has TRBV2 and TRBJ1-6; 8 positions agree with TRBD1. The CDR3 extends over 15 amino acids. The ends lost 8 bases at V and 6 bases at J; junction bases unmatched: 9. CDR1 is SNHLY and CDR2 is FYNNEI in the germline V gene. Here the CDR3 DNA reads TGTGCCAGCGAAGAGAGACAGGGGAGTAATTCACCCCTCCACTTT. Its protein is CASEERQGSNSPLHF.

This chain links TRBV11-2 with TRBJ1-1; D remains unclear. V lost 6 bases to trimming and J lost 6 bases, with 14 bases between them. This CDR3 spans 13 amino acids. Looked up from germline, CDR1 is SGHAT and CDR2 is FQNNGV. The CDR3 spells CASRHKPRAEAFF. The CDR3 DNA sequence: TGTGCCAGCAGACACAAGCCTAGGGCTGAAGCTTTCTTT.

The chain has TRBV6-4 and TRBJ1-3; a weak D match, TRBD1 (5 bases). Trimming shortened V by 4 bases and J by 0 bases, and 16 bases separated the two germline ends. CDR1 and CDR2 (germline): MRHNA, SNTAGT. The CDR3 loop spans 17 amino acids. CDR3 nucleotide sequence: TGTGCCAGCAGTGTCTCAGGGTTTTTTAGCTCTGGAAACACCATATATTTT. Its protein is CASSVSGFFSSGNTIYF.

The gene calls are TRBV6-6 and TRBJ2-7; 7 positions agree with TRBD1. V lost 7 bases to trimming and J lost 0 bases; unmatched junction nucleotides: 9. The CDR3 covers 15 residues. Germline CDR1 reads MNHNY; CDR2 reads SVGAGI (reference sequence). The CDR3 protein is CASTDRVKLSYEQYF. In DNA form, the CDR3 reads TGTGCCAGCACCGACAGGGTGAAGCTCTCCTACGAGCAGTACTTC.

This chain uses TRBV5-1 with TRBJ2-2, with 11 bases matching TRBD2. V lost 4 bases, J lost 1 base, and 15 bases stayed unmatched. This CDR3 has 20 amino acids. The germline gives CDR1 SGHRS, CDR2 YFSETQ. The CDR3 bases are TGCGCCAGCAGCCCTGCTCCTAGCGGGAGGAATGAGAGGAACACCGGGGAGCTGTTTTTT. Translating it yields CASSPAPSGRNERNTGELFF.

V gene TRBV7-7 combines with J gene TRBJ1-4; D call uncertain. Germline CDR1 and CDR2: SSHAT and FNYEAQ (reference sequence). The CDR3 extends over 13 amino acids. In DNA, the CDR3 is TGTGCTAGTAGTCAACAAAATAATGAAAAACTGTTTTTT. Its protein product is CASSQQNNEKLFF. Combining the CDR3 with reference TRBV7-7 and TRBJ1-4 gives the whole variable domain GAGVSQSPRYKVTKRGQDVTLRCDPISSHATLYWYQQALGQGPEFLTYFNYEAQPDKSGLPSDRFSAERPEGSISTLTIQRTEQRDSAMYRCASSQQNNEKLFFGSGTQLSVL.

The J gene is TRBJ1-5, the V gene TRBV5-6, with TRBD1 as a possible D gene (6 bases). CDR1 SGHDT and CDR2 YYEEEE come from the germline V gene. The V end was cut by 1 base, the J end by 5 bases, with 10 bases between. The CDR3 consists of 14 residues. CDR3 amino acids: CASSLKGGYQPQHF. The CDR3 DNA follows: TGTGCCAGCAGCTTGAAGGGGGGATATCAGCCCCAGCATTTT.

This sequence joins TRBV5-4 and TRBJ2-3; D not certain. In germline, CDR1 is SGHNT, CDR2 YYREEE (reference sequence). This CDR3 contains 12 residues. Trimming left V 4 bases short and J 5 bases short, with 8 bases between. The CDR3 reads CASSVQRDTQYF. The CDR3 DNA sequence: TGTGCCAGCAGCGTACAGCGAGATACGCAGTATTTT. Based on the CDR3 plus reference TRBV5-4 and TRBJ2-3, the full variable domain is ETGVTQSPTHLIKTRGQQVTLRCSSQSGHNTVSWYQQALGQGPQFIFQYYREEENGRGNFPPRFSGLQFPNYSSELNVNALELDDSALYLCASSVQRDTQYFGPGTRLTVL.

This chain's CDR3 is CASSEGWGATEAFF. DNA for the CDR3: TGTGCCAGCAGTGAAGGCTGGGGTGCCACTGAAGCTTTCTTT. The genes are TRBV5-5 and TRBJ1-1; D remains ambiguous. Germline CDR1 reads SGHKS; CDR2 reads YYEKEE (reference sequence). Between the trimmed V and J ends, which lost 5 bases and 4 bases, there was a span of 15 bases. The length of the CDR3 is 14 residues.

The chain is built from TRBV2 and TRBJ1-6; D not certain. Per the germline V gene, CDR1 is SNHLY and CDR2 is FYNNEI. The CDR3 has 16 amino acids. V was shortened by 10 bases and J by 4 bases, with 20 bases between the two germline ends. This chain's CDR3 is CATQRERLVYNSPLHF. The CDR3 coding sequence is TGTGCCACCCAAAGGGAAAGGCTCGTTTATAATTCACCCCTCCACTTT.